The source of this TCR beta chain is a study of CD8+ T cells in alopecia areata. Notes on the study in general: Alopecia totalis/universalis scalp especially showed more expanded CD8+ clones than normal scalp.

Concerning this clone itself: Its antigen is still unknown.

Reverse transcription of extracted RNA yielded cDNA, which provided the sequencing template. Assay used: immunoSEQ multiplex PCR; TCRdb lists only in-frame clones, some missing. The sample lists 140,000 to 150,000 clones, 62% seen once, with 36% in the top ten. This sequence was found in a human donor in good health. Sequenced material: CD8+ T cells sorted from blood.

The CDR3, as DNA: TGTGCCAGCAGGGCGGGGGATGATACGCAGTATTTT. Encoded protein: CASRAGDDTQYF. The rearrangement joins TRBV27 to TRBJ2-3; 7 nucleotides agree with TRBD2. This CDR3 comprises 12 residues. The germline CDR1 and CDR2 sequences are MNHEY and SMNVEV (reference sequence). V was clipped by 6 bases and J by 6 bases; unmatched bases: 3.